This TCR beta chain was captured in a study of T cell repertoires in aging, cancer and after chemotherapy. Study observations and caveats: No conclusions about immunological memory after chemotherapy can be drawn from the repertoire data.

The template was genomic DNA from peripheral blood, not RNA. V was pared by 5 bases and J by 5 bases, with 15 bases between. This CDR3 is built from 15 residues. By sample fraction, this clonotype is medium-sized. As yet, its antigen is unknown. TRB rearrangements spanning V, D and J were amplified using mixed TRB-A/B primers. TCRdb re-called the multiplex PCR reads with MiXCR, one entry per CDR3 protein. The sample contains some 1,600 distinct CDR3 sequences, about a quarter of which appear only once. Sequenced input: blood. The clonotype comes from a human donor with a solid tumor. The chain is built from TRBV12-3 or TRBV12-4 and TRBJ1-4, with D perhaps TRBD1 (6 bases). CDR3 sequence (DNA): TGTGCCAGCAGTGATCTACAGGGAGCGAATGAAAAACTGTTTTTT. It translates to CASSDLQGANEKLFF.